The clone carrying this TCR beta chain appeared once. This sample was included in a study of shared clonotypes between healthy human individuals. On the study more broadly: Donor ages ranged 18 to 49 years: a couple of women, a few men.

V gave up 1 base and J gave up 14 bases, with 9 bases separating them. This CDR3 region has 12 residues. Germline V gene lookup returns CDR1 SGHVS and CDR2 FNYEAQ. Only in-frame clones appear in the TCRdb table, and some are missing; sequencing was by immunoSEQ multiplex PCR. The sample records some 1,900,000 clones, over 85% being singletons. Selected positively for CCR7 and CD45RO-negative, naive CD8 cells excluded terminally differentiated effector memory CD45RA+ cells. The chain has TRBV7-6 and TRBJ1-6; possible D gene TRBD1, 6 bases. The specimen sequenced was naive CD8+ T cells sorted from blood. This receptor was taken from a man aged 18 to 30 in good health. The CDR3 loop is CASSLDRTALHF. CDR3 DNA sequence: TGTGCCAGCAGCTTAGATAGGACAGCCCTCCACTTT.